A selection of T cell receptor beta chains follows, all from one sample in a study of blood T cell repertoires in COVID-19. Some clones are missing from TCRdb's copy, which holds only in-frame ones; the method was immunoSEQ multiplex PCR. The top ten hold 1.5% to 2% of the sample, which has about 140,000 clones, about four fifths seen once. Material: peripheral blood. These receptors originate from a human donor in a cohort sampled during active COVID-19. Each CDR3 is given with its conserved first and last residue. D genes are given only for firm matches. Size is omitted from some rows. Given values are once, few, many or a class for expanded clones.

>TRBJ2-1|TRBV19|TRBD1|few
TGTGCCAGTAGTGAGGGTGGGACAGGGTTGAATGAGCAGTTCTTC
CASSEGGTGLNEQFF
>TRBJ2-5|TRBV19|TRBD2|.
TGTGCCAGTAGTCACCGAGCGGGAAGCGACCAAGAGACCCAGTACTTC
CASSHRAGSDQETQYF
>TRBJ2-1|TRBV5-1|TRBD2|once
TGCGCCAGCAGCTTGGGACTAGCGGGAGCGGGGGAGCAGTTCTTC
CASSLGLAGAGEQFF
>TRBJ2-5|TRBV5-4|.|.
TGTGCCAGCAGCTTAGCGGGTATCCAAGAGACCCAGTACTTC
CASSLAGIQETQYF
>TRBJ2-1|TRBV11-3|.|few
TGTGCCAGCAGCTTAGCCGCGGGCTATGAGCAGTTCTTC
CASSLAAGYEQFF
>TRBJ1-3|TRBV7-3|.|.
TGTGCCAGCAGCCCGGACGGGACTTTCTCTGGAAACACCATATATTTT
CASSPDGTFSGNTIYF
>TRBJ1-4|TRBV18|.|once
TGTGCCAGCTCACCACAGGGGCAAGGTGAAAAACTGTTTTTT
CASSPQGQGEKLFF
>TRBJ2-3|TRBV5-1|.|.
TGCGCCAGCAGCGGAGTAGTCACTAGCACAGATACGCAGTATTTT
CASSGVVTSTDTQYF
>TRBJ2-3|TRBV27|TRBD2|.
TGTGCCAGCAGCGCCCGCGGAGGAGTAGCGGGCACTAGCACAGATACGCAGTATTTT
CASSARGGVAGTSTDTQYF
>TRBJ1-2|TRBV6-5|.|.
TGTGCCAGCAGGAGGGGGGGCGGTAGCTATGGCTACACCTTC
CASRRGGGSYGYTF
>TRBJ2-6|TRBV5-4|TRBD1|.
TGTGCCAGCAGCACTGGACAGGCGCGCTCTGGGGCCAACGTCCTGACTTTC
CASSTGQARSGANVLTF
>TRBJ1-6|TRBV30|TRBD1|.
TGTGCCTGGCGGGACAGCTATAATTCACCCCTCCACTTT
CAWRDSYNSPLHF
>TRBJ2-7|TRBV12-3/TRBV12-4|.|.
TGTGCCAGCAGTTTAAGAGGGAACTACGAGCAGTACTTC
CASSLRGNYEQYF
>TRBJ1-2|TRBV3-1/TRBV3-2|.|.
TGTGCCAGCAGCCAAGGCGAAGGCCGGGACTATGGCTACACCTTC
CASSQGEGRDYGYTF
>TRBJ2-5|TRBV9|.|.
TGTGCCAGCAGCGTAGCTTCGGGGGAGACCCAGTACTTC
CASSVASGETQYF
>TRBJ2-2|TRBV9|TRBD1|.
TGTGCCAGCAGCTCTAGGGGGCCCGGGGAGCTGTTTTTT
CASSSRGPGELFF
>TRBJ2-1|TRBV2|TRBD2|.
TGTGCCAGCAGCCCTGGACTAGCTTACAATGAGCAGTTCTTC
CASSPGLAYNEQFF
>TRBJ1-1|TRBV9|TRBD1|.
TGTGCCAGCAGCGTTGAGGCAGGGGGCCCCCCACGCACTGAAGCTTTCTTT
CASSVEAGGPPRTEAFF
>TRBJ2-5|TRBV7-9|.|.
TGTGCCAGCAGCTCCCCGCGCGGCAGCCAAGAGACCCAGTACTTC
CASSSPRGSQETQYF
>TRBJ2-1|TRBV19|TRBD2|.
TGTGCCAGTAGTACCCAAACGGGGCTAGCGGGAGTGGGGAATGAGCAGTTCTTC
CASSTQTGLAGVGNEQFF
>TRBJ2-7|TRBV11-3|.|.
TGTGCCAGCAGCTCCGCCGACTCTGGTGGCGAGCAGTACTTC
CASSSADSGGEQYF
>TRBJ2-3|TRBV6-6|.|.
TGTGCCAGCACGAGCACAGATACGCAGTATTTT
CASTSTDTQYF
>TRBJ1-3|TRBV7-9|.|.
TGTGCCAGCAGCGGGGAGGGGTTTTTGCCTGGAAACACCATATATTTT
CASSGEGFLPGNTIYF
>TRBJ1-4|TRBV19|TRBD1|.
TGTGCCAGTAGACAGCAGGGGGCATCAGGTGAAAAACTGTTTTTT
CASRQQGASGEKLFF
>TRBJ2-2|TRBV30|TRBD2|many
TGTGCCTGGAGTGTAGGGTGGAGGCGGGAGGTAATCCACGGAAACACCGGGGAGCTGTTTTTT
CAWSVGWRREVIHGNTGELFF
>TRBJ2-1|TRBV9|.|.
TGTGCCAGCAGCGTAGGGTTCCCCGGTGAGCAGTTCTTC
CASSVGFPGEQFF
>TRBJ2-1|TRBV6-2/TRBV6-3|TRBD2|.
TGTGCCAGCAGTTCGGGGACTAGCGGCTACAATGAGCAGTTCTTC
CASSSGTSGYNEQFF
>TRBJ2-7|TRBV11-2|TRBD1|.
TGTGCCAGCAGCGTGGGACAGGGCGTCAACGAGCAGTACTTC
CASSVGQGVNEQYF
>TRBJ2-1|TRBV29-1|TRBD1|.
TGCAGCGGTATGGACAGGTTGAGCTCCTACAATGAGCAGTTCTTC
CSGMDRLSSYNEQFF
>TRBJ1-1|TRBV29-1|TRBD1|.
TGCAGCGTTGGATCCCGGACAGGGGCTCGTGGGAACACTGAAGCTTTCTTT
CSVGSRTGARGNTEAFF
>TRBJ2-2|TRBV5-1|.|.
TGCGCCAGCAGCCCGACTGACAACACCGGGGAGCTGTTTTTT
CASSPTDNTGELFF
>TRBJ2-1|TRBV16|.|.
TGTGCCAGCAGCCAATCGATCCGGCAGGGAAGGAACAATGAGCAGTTCTTC
CASSQSIRQGRNNEQFF
>TRBJ1-5|TRBV6-5|.|.
TGTGCCAGCAAACAGGGCCATCAGCCCCAGCATTTT
CASKQGHQPQHF
>TRBJ2-7|TRBV6-1|TRBD2|.
TGTGCCAGCAGTGCCGGTAGTCGAGGCGGGAGGGTCTGGGAGCAGTACTTC
CASSAGSRGGRVWEQYF
>TRBJ1-5|TRBV5-1|TRBD1|few
TGCGCCAGCAGCTATGGACAGGGTGGGGAACAGCCCCAGCATTTT
CASSYGQGGEQPQHF
>TRBJ1-2|TRBV27|.|.
TGTGCCAGCTCTCTCTCGTTAGGACATCATTCCGGCTACACCTTC
CASSLSLGHHSGYTF
>TRBJ2-7|TRBV18|TRBD1|.
TGTGCCAGCTCAGCAGGACAGGGCCCTTTGGACGAGCAGTACTTC
CASSAGQGPLDEQYF
>TRBJ1-4|TRBV19|TRBD1|few
TGTGCCACCAAGGGACAGGGGGGTTCAAAACTGTTTTTT
CATKGQGGSKLFF
>TRBJ2-3|TRBV9|TRBD2|.
TGTGCCAGCAGCGTGACTAGCGGGAGTAGCCACACAGATACGCAGTATTTT
CASSVTSGSSHTDTQYF
>TRBJ1-4|TRBV2|TRBD1|.
TGTGCCAGTGTCCAGGGGGTCGGGGAAAAACTGTTTTTT
CASVQGVGEKLFF
>TRBJ2-7|TRBV4-1|TRBD1|.
TGCGCCAGCAGCCTTAGACAGGGGAACGAGCAGTACTTC
CASSLRQGNEQYF
>TRBJ2-7|TRBV10-3|TRBD2|few
TGTGCCATCAGTGAGTCGAAAGGGACTAGCGGAACCTACGAGCAGTACTTC
CAISESKGTSGTYEQYF
>TRBJ1-2|TRBV9|TRBD1|.
TGTGCCAGCAGCGTAGAGGGACAGCCTTCTAACTATGGCTACACCTTC
CASSVEGQPSNYGYTF
>TRBJ1-5|TRBV15|TRBD1|.
TGTGCCACCAGCCGGGTGTCAGGGGGTGGTCAGCCCCAGCATTTT
CATSRVSGGGQPQHF
>TRBJ2-7|TRBV6-2/TRBV6-3|.|.
TGTGCCAGCAGTTACTCGGCGCGGGCTACCTACGAGCAGTACTTC
CASSYSARATYEQYF
>TRBJ1-1|TRBV6-5|.|.
TGTGCCAGCAGTAGACAGATGAACACTGAAGCTTTCTTT
CASSRQMNTEAFF
>TRBJ2-2|TRBV30|.|.
TGTGCCTGGAGTGTGGGCCACACCGGGGAGCTGTTTTTT
CAWSVGHTGELFF
>TRBJ2-7|TRBV9|TRBD2|.
TGTGCCAGCAGCCCCGGGACTAGCGGGAGGAAGGGCCTTTACGAGCAGTACTTC
CASSPGTSGRKGLYEQYF
>TRBJ2-1|TRBV18|TRBD2|.
TGTGCCAGCTCACCCCAGAGCGGGAGGGCGAATGAGCAGTTCTTC
CASSPQSGRANEQFF
>TRBJ1-1|TRBV5-1|.|.
TGCGCCAGCAGCAACGGACAGCTAATGAACACTGAAGCTTTCTTT
CASSNGQLMNTEAFF
>TRBJ2-2|TRBV4-2|TRBD1|.
TGTGCCAGCAGCCAAGTACCGGGACAGGGGAACACCGGGGAGCTGTTTTTT
CASSQVPGQGNTGELFF
>TRBJ1-2|TRBV19|TRBD1|.
TGTGCCAGTAGTATGGCCGGGACAGGGCGCTATGGCTACACCTTC
CASSMAGTGRYGYTF